This TCR beta chain came from a study of cytomegalovirus exposure and HLA in healthy donors. General study findings and limits: The likely explanation for a cluster of highly shared sequence variants was sequencing artifact.

There are 15 residues in the CDR3. Comment on this clone: Its specificity is unknown.

Vbeta (60) and Jbeta (13) primers were used in the PCR. Sequencing was performed with immunoSEQ multiplex PCR; in TCRdb, only in-frame clones are kept and a portion is missing. The sample contains 150,000 to 200,000 clones, about 81% of which appear only once. The sequenced sample was PBMCs. The sequence came from a man younger than 30 in good health and CMV-seronegative. The V call is TRBV1, the J call TRBJ2-7; the table's D call of TRBD1 was not tested on the DNA. TRBV1 is listed as a pseudogene. The CDR3 here is CTSSQLRTGAYEQYF. The CDR3 coding sequence is TGCACCAGCAGCCAGCTGCGGACAGGTGCCTACGAGCAGTACTTC.